The sequence of this T cell receptor beta chain was determined in a study of siplizumab effects on memory and regulatory T cells. Study findings and constraints: Mappable alloreactive CD4+ clones were on average about 70% Treg-derived with siplizumab, about 26% in controls. The diversity of naive T cells seemed greater than that of memory cells, and their alloresponse contribution seemed major. For siplizumab cultures, the suppressive function of their proliferating Tregs was not confirmed. Unstimulated subsets captured only a minor fraction of alloreactive clones.

This CDR3 comprises 14 residues. Germline V gene lookup returns CDR1 MDHEN and CDR2 SYDVKM. Trimming took off 2 bases at V and 2 bases at J, with 9 bases between the two ends. Points on this clone: Antigen unknown.

Libraries were prepared by immunoSEQ multiplex PCR; TCRdb keeps only in-frame clonotypes and omits some of them. This sample has 50,000 to 75,000 clones, with roughly 78% found just once. The chain is built from TRBV28 and TRBJ1-2, with D perhaps TRBD1 (5 bases). Sequencing input: memory CD4+ T cells sorted from blood. The receptor's source is a human donor in good health. CDR3 protein: CASSLDSLNYGYTF. In nucleotides, the CDR3 is TGTGCCAGCAGTTTAGACAGCTTAAACTATGGCTACACCTTC.